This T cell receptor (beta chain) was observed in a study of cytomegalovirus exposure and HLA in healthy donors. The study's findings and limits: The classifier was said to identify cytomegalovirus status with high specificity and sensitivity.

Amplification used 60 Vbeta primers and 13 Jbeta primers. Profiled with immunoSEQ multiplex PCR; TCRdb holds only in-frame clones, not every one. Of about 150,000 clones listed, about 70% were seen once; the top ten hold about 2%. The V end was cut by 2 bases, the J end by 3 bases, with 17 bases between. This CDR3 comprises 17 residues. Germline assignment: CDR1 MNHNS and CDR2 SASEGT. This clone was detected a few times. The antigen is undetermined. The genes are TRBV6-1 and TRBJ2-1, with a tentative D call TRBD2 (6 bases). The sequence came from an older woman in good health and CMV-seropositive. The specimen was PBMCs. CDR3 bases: TGTGCCAGCAGTGAACCAGGAGCCGGGACTGGCTACAATGAGCAGTTCTTC. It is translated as CASSEPGAGTGYNEQFF.